The 13 T cell receptor beta chains in this list originate from one sample, sequenced in a study of blood T cell repertoires in COVID-19. Generated by immunoSEQ multiplex PCR, the TCRdb table keeps only in-frame clones and is missing some. The sample holds 210,000 or so clones, around 80% seen once. Sequencing was carried out using peripheral blood. The receptors were gathered from a human donor in a cohort sampled during active COVID-19.

For the CDR3, the DNA is TGTGCCAGCAGTAACGACATGAGCTCCTACAATGAGCAGTTCTTC. It specifies CASSNDMSSYNEQFF. The chain is built from TRBV25-1 and TRBJ2-1; D gene ambiguous. This CDR3 has 15 residues. In germline, CDR1 is MGHDK, CDR2 SYGVNS. V shed 5 bases and J shed 0 bases, with 11 bases lying between them.

This clone was seen only once. The rearrangement links TRBV9 to TRBJ2-7; 9 positions match TRBD1. V dropped 3 bases and J dropped 2; count of bases not matched to a gene: 6. The CDR3 length is 15 residues. Germline CDR1 SGDLS, CDR2 YYNGEE. The DNA of the CDR3 is TGTGCCAGCAGCGCAGCCGGGACAGGGCCCTACGAGCAGTACTTC. Translation: CASSAAGTGPYEQYF. The whole variable domain, remainder taken from reference TRBV9 and TRBJ2-7, is DSGVTQTPKHLITATGQRVTLRCSPRSGDLSVYWYQQSLDQGLQFLIQYYNGEERAKGNILERFSAQQFPDLHSELNLSSLELGDSALYFCASSAAGTGPYEQYFGPGTRLTVT.

With regard to this clone: A single base separates this from a much larger clone, so it may be a read error. This chain joins TRBV7-2 and TRBJ1-1, with TRBD1 matching over 7 bases. CDR3 length equals 13 residues. V was pared by 5 bases and J by 5 bases, with 5 bases of the junction left unmatched. Germline V gives CDR1 SGHTA, CDR2 FQGNSA. CDR3 nucleotides: TGTGCCAGCAGCCCGACAGGGAGGACTGAAGCTTTCTTT. Amino acid sequence: CASSPTGRTEAFF.

The chain carries TRBV4-2 and TRBJ1-3; 8 nucleotides line up with TRBD1. The germline V gene encodes CDR1 LGHNA and CDR2 YNFKEQ. Trimming took 0 bases from V and 4 from J; bases not matched to a gene: 2. This CDR3 comprises 15 residues. CDR3 protein: CASSQDWTGGNTIYF. Written as DNA, the CDR3 is TGTGCCAGCAGCCAAGATTGGACAGGGGGAAACACCATATATTTT.

This sequence joins TRBV24-1 and TRBJ2-1; TRBD2 might be the D (5 bases). The ends were cut back, 3 bases at V and 3 bases at J, with 11 bases in the middle. Germline loops: CDR1 KGHDR, CDR2 SFDVKD. The CDR3 length is 15 residues. DNA of the CDR3: TGTGCCACCAGTGATCTGAGCGGAGACTACAATGAGCAGTTCTTC. Residues: CATSDLSGDYNEQFF.

Here the CDR3 reads CASSWTVGAFF. For the CDR3, the DNA is TGTGCCAGCAGCTGGACAGTTGGGGCTTTCTTT. The genes are TRBV9 and TRBJ1-1; a possible D gene is TRBD1 (6 bases). Germline-derived CDR1 and CDR2 are SGDLS and YYNGEE. The CDR3 has 11 amino acids. Trimming shortened V by 4 bases and J by 11 bases, and 12 bases separated the two germline ends.

The V gene is TRBV6-6, the J gene TRBJ2-1, with D maybe TRBD1 (6 bases). V was clipped by 6 bases and J by 6 bases, with 9 bases between them. The germline gives CDR1 MNHNY, CDR2 SVGAGI (reference sequence). The CDR3 consists of 12 residues. The CDR3 loop is CASSGQINEQFF. CDR3 coding DNA: TGTGCCAGCAGCGGACAGATCAATGAGCAGTTCTTC.

In this sample, this clone turned up a few times. This sequence joins TRBV18 and TRBJ2-7; the match to TRBD1 covers 8 bases. Looked up from germline, CDR1 is KGHSH and CDR2 is LQKENI. The CDR3 totals 13 residues. The trim removed 3 bases at V and 6 bases at J, leaving 4 bases unmatched. The CDR3 here is CASSPDRASEQYF. DNA for the CDR3: TGTGCCAGCTCACCGGACAGGGCGAGCGAGCAGTACTTC.

The V call is TRBV5-4, the J call TRBJ1-4, with 8 positions matching TRBD1. CDR1 and CDR2 from the germline V gene are SGHNT and YYREEE (reference sequence). The junction had 7 bases not matched to a gene; V was cut back by 2 bases and J by 7 bases. This CDR3 has 15 amino acids. CDR3 nucleotides: TGTGCCAGCAGCTTAGCTGGACAGGGTGGTGAAAAACTGTTTTTT. Its protein product is CASSLAGQGGEKLFF.

This chain connects TRBV18 to TRBJ1-2; tentative D call: TRBD1 (6 bases). The CDR3 length is 13 residues. The germline V gene has CDR1 KGHSH and CDR2 LQKENI. Trimming cost V 3 bases and J 3 bases, with 8 bases left between them. The CDR3 sequence: CASSPHRDYGYTF. CDR3 in DNA: TGTGCCAGCTCACCGCACAGGGACTATGGCTACACCTTC. The full variable domain, completed using reference TRBV18 and TRBJ1-2, is NAGVMQNPRHLVRRRGQEARLRCSPMKGHSHVYWYRQLPEEGLKFMVYLQKENIIDESGMPKERFSAEFPKEGPSILRIQQVVRGDSAAYFCASSPHRDYGYTFGSGTRLTVV.

The chain joins TRBV28 to TRBJ1-5; 7 bases align to TRBD1. Trimming cost V 10 bases and J 2 bases; bases outside gene matches: 5. The CDR3 is made up of 13 amino acids. CDR1 MDHEN and CDR2 SYDVKM come from the germline V gene. The CDR3 region is CATRGGRNQPQHF. The DNA of the CDR3 is TGTGCCACCCGAGGGGGCCGCAATCAGCCCCAGCATTTT. Combining the CDR3 with reference TRBV28 and TRBJ1-5 gives the whole variable domain DVKVTQSSRYLVKRTGEKVFLECVQDMDHENMFWYRQDPGLGLRLIYFSYDVKMKEKGDIPEGYSVSREKKERFSLILESASTNQTSMYLCATRGGRNQPQHFGDGTRLSIL.

The rearrangement joins TRBV5-1 to TRBJ2-1, with 11 bases identical to TRBD2. CDR1 and CDR2 from the germline V gene are SGHRS and YFSETQ. The V gene end was trimmed by 0 bases and the J gene end by 10 bases; junction bases not matched to a gene: 12. CDR3 length: 17 residues. The CDR3 sequence is CASSLGWVAGGPREQFF. DNA of the CDR3: TGCGCCAGCAGCTTGGGTTGGGTAGCGGGAGGGCCGCGAGAGCAGTTCTTC.

This clone was observed a handful of times. The V and J genes are TRBV7-9 and TRBJ1-2; D is ambiguous. Looked up from germline, CDR1 is SEHNR and CDR2 is FQNEAQ (reference sequence). V was clipped by 10 bases and J by 2 bases, with 14 bases between them. The CDR3 contains 13 residues. CDR3 amino acids: CATALDSNYGYTF. CDR3 coding DNA: TGTGCCACTGCCCTAGACTCAAACTATGGCTACACCTTC.